The subject of this entry is one TCR beta chain. The specificity of this receptor is unknown. No quality values exist for individual bases; no much larger clone is one base distant. The data were obtained in a study of blood T cell repertoires in COVID-19 (dated by TCRdb to 2020 to 2022). About the study as a whole: Samples covering the acute and convalescent phases of COVID-19 were provided by collaborators in the United States, Italy and Spain. The dataset comprised deeply sampled blood TCRbeta repertoires from subjects exposed to, actively infected with, or recovered from COVID-19. The material from the prospective study consisted of cDNA or gDNA derived from T cells, B-cell-depleted T cells, or PBMCs. The samples were drawn from the first 160 participants of the ongoing ImmuneRACE study and from 950 to 1,500 subjects provided by 6 global collaborators. The repertoires were released in a freely available public database intended as a resource for research on the immune response to SARS-CoV-2. Sample metadata almost always included a de-identified subject ID, COVID-19 status, age in years and sex. Where available, HLA class I and class II types were taken from metadata supplied by the sample provider and were not determined by assay-based typing.

The immunoSEQ Assay, a bias-controlled multiplex PCR, was used to amplify TCRbeta CDR3 regions from genomic DNA. The authors' pipeline ran thus. The number of nucleated cells in each sample was estimated by amplification of reference gene primers within the assay. To quantify the absolute abundance of each unique TCRbeta CDR3 rearrangement, sequence reads were collapsed and filtered. Productive Simpson clonality was computed per sample as the square root of Simpson's diversity index over productive rearrangements. The table comes from immuneACCESS by way of TCRdb, which keeps in-frame sequences with V and J called. Part of the clones is missing from these tables; in studies checked, under half for an unresolved V gene and the rest for unknown reasons. V and J calls and clone size are those listed in that table; D and trimming were worked out from the DNA. The table for this sample lists about 230,000 clones; approximately 84% of them were counted only once. Around 1% of the sample is in the top ten clones.

Deletion took 7 bases off V and 10 bases off J, with a span of 23 bases between the germline ends. CDR3 length: 15 amino acids, cysteine to phenylalanine. The kept DNA is CDR3 alone, 45 bases in frame from the first base. From the germline V gene, CDR1 is MNHEY and CDR2 is SVGEGT. The collaborating institutions used their own protocols to collect whole blood in K2EDTA tubes. For TCRbeta analysis, collaborators shipped samples in one of three forms: frozen whole blood, isolated PBMCs, or DNA extracted from either of those sample types. Results and caveats for the whole study, not just this receptor: The quantity of clinical and demographic metadata differed by source and by participant and was supplied without curation.

The source of this sequence is a man between 40 and 49 years old with acute or convalescent COVID-19. The chain was built from TRBV6-2 or TRBV6-3 and TRBJ1-5, and possibly TRBD1, on 6 matching bases. Sample: peripheral blood. For the CDR3, the sequence is CASTPGGGLSLPQHF. The sequence in DNA is TGTGCCAGCACCCCGGGCGGGGGGCTGAGTCTTCCCCAGCATTTT.